These 30 T cell receptor beta chains were sequenced from one sample in a study of blood T cells in healthy people across ages. The second PCR ran about 6 to 11 cycles with a sample-barcoded 5' primer and J-beta primers. TCRdb re-derived calls from the 5' RACE reads in MiXCR, one entry per CDR3 protein. The data show under 2,000,000 distinct CDR3 sequences, around 50% seen once. The sequencing input was blood. The receptors were sampled from a woman between 35 and 50 years old in good health.

The V gene is TRBV7-9, the J gene TRBJ1-4; 9 bases line up with TRBD1. With V trimmed by 8 bases and J by 5 bases, 6 bases remained unmatched. In germline, CDR1 is SEHNR, CDR2 FQNEAQ (reference sequence). This CDR3 comprises 14 residues. CDR3 loop: CASSFGQGNEKLFF. The CDR3 nucleotides read TGTGCCAGCTCTTTTGGACAGGGGAATGAAAAACTGTTTTTT.

The chain joins TRBV6-6 to TRBJ1-2, with 11 bases identical to TRBD1. The CDR3 runs to 14 residues. Germline loops: CDR1 MNHNY, CDR2 SVGAGI (reference sequence). Trimming at V came to 2 bases and at J to 8 bases, leaving 4 bases not matched to a gene. The chain's CDR3 is CASSYGGQGVGYTF. The DNA of the CDR3 is TGTGCCAGCAGTTACGGGGGACAGGGGGTCGGCTACACCTTC.

The chain uses TRBV20-1 and TRBJ1-2; TRBD1 might be the D (6 bases). The germline CDR1 and CDR2 sequences are DFQATT and SNEGSKA (reference sequence). The CDR3 has 13 amino acids. The V end lost 6 bases, the J end lost 3 bases, and 14 bases lay between the germline ends. The CDR3 region is CSAPNRVDYGYTF. The DNA for the CDR3 is TGCAGTGCCCCAAACAGGGTGGACTATGGCTACACCTTC.

This chain uses TRBV20-1 with TRBJ1-6, with TRBD1 matching over 9 bases. The CDR3 has 15 residues. Germline V lookup: CDR1 DFQATT, CDR2 SNEGSKA (reference sequence). The V and J ends lost 4 bases and 10 bases, in that order; junction bases with no gene match: 11. The CDR3 loop reads CSAMEPGQGGSPLHF. CDR3 nucleotides: TGCAGTGCTATGGAGCCGGGACAGGGAGGATCACCCCTCCACTTT.

This clonotype was recorded only once. The V call is TRBV9, the J call TRBJ2-5; D is perhaps TRBD1 or TRBD2 (6 bases each). This CDR3 is built from 14 residues. The germline V gene encodes CDR1 SGDLS and CDR2 YYNGEE. Trimming removed 4 bases at V and 5 bases at J, with 15 bases between. The DNA of the CDR3 is TGTGCCAGCAGCACCGAGACAGGAGGGGAGACCCAGTACTTC. It yields the protein CASSTETGGETQYF.

The V and J genes are TRBV4-1 and TRBJ2-5; 15 bases are shared with TRBD2. CDR3 length: 18 amino acids. Germline V gene data show CDR1 as MGHRA and CDR2 as YSYEKL. With 2 bases clipped from V and 3 bases from J, the junction kept 7 bases outside the gene matches. Here the CDR3 reads CASSQLYRTSGGEETQYF. CDR3 nucleotide sequence: TGCGCCAGCAGCCAACTATACAGGACTAGCGGGGGGGAAGAGACCCAGTACTTC.

The CDR3 loop is CASSGHDSGANVLTF. As DNA, the CDR3 is TGTGCCAGCAGCGGACACGACTCTGGGGCCAACGTCCTGACTTTC. The chain links TRBV14 to TRBJ2-6, with a weak D call TRBD1 (5 bases). V gave up 5 bases and J gave up 0 bases, with 8 bases separating them. The CDR3 length is 15 residues. Germline V gene lookup returns CDR1 SGHDN and CDR2 FVKESK.

This clonotype was seen only a few times. The chain combines TRBV6-2 or TRBV6-3 with TRBJ2-5, with 7 bases aligning to TRBD1. Germline V gene lookup returns CDR1 MNHEY and CDR2 SVGEGT. The CDR3 loop spans 17 amino acids. V dropped 2 bases and J dropped 1; count of bases not matched to a gene: 10. CDR3 nucleotide sequence: TGTGCCAGCAGTTACCACCGGGACAGCCTTCTCCAAGAGACCCAGTACTTC. Translated, it gives CASSYHRDSLLQETQYF.

The chain couples TRBV11-2 to TRBJ2-7, with D unclear. With 0 bases removed from V and 0 bases from J, the gap between germline ends came to 9 bases. The CDR3 contains 15 residues. CDR1 and CDR2 (germline): SGHAT, FQNNGV. The CDR3 loop reads CASSLDFRSSYEQYF. Written as DNA, the CDR3 is TGTGCCAGCAGCTTAGATTTCCGGAGCTCCTACGAGCAGTACTTC.

This clonotype was observed at least ten times. The gene calls are TRBV5-1 and TRBJ2-7; 7 bases line up with TRBD1. V was clipped by 7 bases and J by 0 bases; unmatched bases: 7. Germline CDR1 reads SGHRS; CDR2 reads YFSETQ. There are 14 residues in the CDR3. The CDR3 region has the DNA TGCGCCAGCGGTCGACAGGGTCCCTCCTACGAGCAGTACTTC. This sequence encodes CASGRQGPSYEQYF. Variable domain in full (rest from reference TRBV5-1 and TRBJ2-7): KAGVTQTPRYLIKTRGQQVTLSCSPISGHRSVSWYQQTPGQGLQFLFEYFSETQRNKGNFPGRFSGRQFSNSRSEMNVSTLELGDSALYLCASGRQGPSYEQYFGPGTRLTVT.

The V call is TRBV4-1, the J call TRBJ2-3; 14 nucleotides match TRBD2. Per germline, CDR1 MGHRA and CDR2 YSYEKL. V lost 2 bases to trimming and J lost 4 bases; unmatched junction nucleotides: 17. The CDR3 totals 21 residues. Here the CDR3 DNA reads TGCGCCAGCAGCCAAATTCAACGACTAGCGGGGGGGCCGAGGTTTGCAGATACGCAGTATTTT. Amino acids: CASSQIQRLAGGPRFADTQYF.

V usage is TRBV18 and J usage is TRBJ2-1, with 8 bases identical to TRBD2. V gave up 3 bases and J gave up 8 bases; unmatched junction bases: 3. The CDR3 extends over 13 amino acids. Germline-derived CDR1 and CDR2 are KGHSH and LQKENI. This chain's CDR3 is CASSPYGGDEQFF. The CDR3 DNA reads TGTGCCAGCTCACCCTACGGGGGGGATGAGCAGTTCTTC.

The chain is built from TRBV12-3 or TRBV12-4 and TRBJ2-7; 10 bases map to TRBD1. This CDR3 region has 17 residues. V was pared by 7 bases and J by 7 bases, with 19 bases of the junction left unmatched. The CDR3 sequence is CASTLLPRQGAHNEQYF. For the CDR3, the DNA is TGTGCCAGCACCCTTCTCCCGCGACAGGGGGCCCACAATGAGCAGTACTTC.

V and J are TRBV29-1 and TRBJ2-1; TRBD2 agrees at 7 bases. Germline values: CDR1 SQVTM, CDR2 ANQGSEA. Trimming took 5 bases from V and 9 from J; bases not matched to a gene: 4. The CDR3 covers 11 residues. Here the CDR3 reads CSVLPSGEQFF. The CDR3 DNA follows: TGCAGCGTTCTCCCTAGCGGTGAGCAGTTCTTC.

The chain is built from TRBV20-1 and TRBJ1-2; 12 nucleotides line up with TRBD1. The CDR3 is 15 amino acids. With V trimmed by 5 bases and J by 6 bases, 10 bases remained unmatched. In germline, CDR1 is DFQATT, CDR2 SNEGSKA (reference sequence). For the CDR3, the DNA is TGCAGTGCTTTCCGGGACAGGGGGCCAAGGGATGGCTACACCTTC. Translation: CSAFRDRGPRDGYTF.

The chain links TRBV9 to TRBJ1-6, with D unresolved. The ends were cut back, 4 bases at V and 7 bases at J, with 12 bases in the middle. Germline V lookup: CDR1 SGDLS, CDR2 YYNGEE. This CDR3 has 14 amino acids. In DNA form, the CDR3 reads TGTGCCAGCAGCTCCGAAGGAGGAAATTCACCCCTCCACTTT. Translated, it gives CASSSEGGNSPLHF.

The genes are TRBV7-2 and TRBJ1-6, with D unclear. CDR1 SGHTA and CDR2 FQGNSA come from the germline V gene. CDR3 length: 14 amino acids. Trimming took off 4 bases at V and 10 bases at J, with 14 bases between the two ends. The CDR3: CASSSIRETSPLHF. The CDR3 nucleotides read TGTGCCAGCAGCTCGATCCGGGAGACCTCACCCCTCCACTTT.

The chain has TRBV24-1 and TRBJ2-1, with D perhaps matching TRBD1 (7 bases). The CDR3 is 14 amino acids. V was shortened by 4 bases and J by 7 bases, with 13 bases between the two germline ends. Germline CDR1 reads KGHDR; CDR2 reads SFDVKD. CDR3 coding DNA: TGTGCCACCAGTGAGCACAGGGGAGGTAATGAGCAGTTCTTC. Encoded protein: CATSEHRGGNEQFF.

The chain is built from TRBV20-1 and TRBJ2-5; a possible D gene is TRBD2 (6 bases). Trimming stripped 5 bases from V and 2 bases from J, with 12 bases between. Germline CDR1 and CDR2: DFQATT and SNEGSKA (reference sequence). This CDR3 is built from 13 residues. CDR3 sequence reads: CSARLVSQETQYF. Here the CDR3 DNA reads TGCAGTGCTCGACTAGTTTCGCAAGAGACCCAGTACTTC.

A few counts support this clonotype. V is TRBV6-2 or TRBV6-3 and J is TRBJ2-1; D might be TRBD2 (5 bases). Germline CDR1 MNHEY, CDR2 SVGEGT. The CDR3 is 15 amino acids. V was cut by 6 bases and J by 15 bases, with 27 bases left in between. CDR3 amino acids: CASSQLTGMVTKVFF. In nucleotides, the CDR3 is TGTGCCAGCAGCCAATTGACGGGGATGGTAACCAAGGTGTTCTTC.

The chain recombines TRBV9 with TRBJ1-4, with 7 positions matching TRBD1. CDR1 and CDR2 from the germline V gene are SGDLS and YYNGEE. The trim removed 0 bases at V and 1 base at J, leaving 3 bases unmatched. The CDR3 consists of 16 residues. In DNA, the CDR3 is TGTGCCAGCAGCGTAGATCCAGGGGGAACTAATGAAAAACTGTTTTTT. Translated: CASSVDPGGTNEKLFF.

J is TRBJ2-1 and V is TRBV9; D assignment may be TRBD1 or TRBD2 (6 bases each). Germline CDR1 is SGDLS and CDR2 is YYNGEE. The CDR3 has 15 amino acids. Trimming took 3 bases from V and 8 from J, leaving 18 bases between them. The CDR3 nucleotides are TGTGCCAGCAGCGCCGGGGGCCCTCTCTGGGATGAGCAGTTCTTC. It is translated as CASSAGGPLWDEQFF.

This clonotype was found a few times. The chain joins TRBV20-1 to TRBJ2-7, with D possibly matching TRBD1 (6 bases). Germline V gene sequence: CDR1 DFQATT, CDR2 SNEGSKA (reference sequence). The CDR3 is 13 amino acids. V was cut by 2 bases and J by 3 bases, with 11 bases left in between. CDR3 sequence: CSARSQGNYEQYF. CDR3 in DNA: TGCAGTGCTAGATCACAGGGAAACTACGAGCAGTACTTC.

V gene TRBV20-1 combines with J gene TRBJ2-3, with 12 bases fitting TRBD2. J lost 5 bases, V lost 2 bases, and 5 bases had no gene match. The CDR3 totals 15 residues. Germline V gene sequence: CDR1 DFQATT, CDR2 SNEGSKA (reference sequence). DNA for the CDR3: TGCAGTGCTAGACTAGCGGGGGGGCCAGTAGATACGCAGTATTTT. Translation gives CSARLAGGPVDTQYF.

CDR3 nucleotide sequence: TGTGCCAGCAGCTCGTTTAACTTAAACAATGAGCAGTTCTTC. It is translated as CASSSFNLNNEQFF. The chain recombines TRBV7-6 with TRBJ2-1; D is unclear. Germline CDR1 is SGHVS and CDR2 is FNYEAQ. The CDR3 covers 14 residues. V lost 4 bases and J 5 bases, leaving 12 bases between the germline ends. Full variable domain (missing parts from reference TRBV7-6 and TRBJ2-1): GAGVSQSPRYKVTKRGQDVALRCDPISGHVSLYWYRQALGQGPEFLTYFNYEAQQDKSGLPNDRFSAERPEGSISTLTIQRTEQRDSAMYRCASSSFNLNNEQFFGPGTRLTVL.

This clonotype was counted once. The rearrangement uses TRBV24-1 and TRBJ2-2, with TRBD1 identical over 8 bases. The length of the CDR3 is 16 residues. CDR1 KGHDR and CDR2 SFDVKD come from the germline V gene. Trimming removed 3 bases from V and 2 bases from J; junction bases left unmatched: 4. The CDR3 reads CATSDTRGRNTGELFF. In DNA, the CDR3 is TGTGCCACCAGTGATACCAGGGGGCGAAACACCGGGGAGCTGTTTTTT.

This clonotype has more than one count but fewer than ten. This chain connects TRBV7-2 to TRBJ2-7, with unresolved D. CDR1 is SGHTA, CDR2 FQGNSA, per germline. The V gene lost 1 base and the J gene lost 7 bases, with 14 bases spanning the gap. The CDR3 spans 14 residues. CDR3: CASSLVQVVSEQYF. Here the CDR3 DNA reads TGTGCCAGCAGCTTAGTCCAGGTGGTTTCAGAGCAGTACTTC.

The V and J genes are TRBV29-1 and TRBJ2-3; the match to TRBD2 covers 10 bases. Trimming took 1 base from V and 0 from J; bases not matched to a gene: 4. Germline V gives CDR1 SQVTM, CDR2 ANQGSEA. The CDR3 extends over 16 amino acids. CDR3 amino acids: CSVEGPSGGSTDTQYF. As DNA, the CDR3 is TGCAGCGTTGAAGGCCCTAGCGGGGGTAGCACAGATACGCAGTATTTT.

This sequence joins TRBV6-2 or TRBV6-3 and TRBJ2-3, with D unclear. Germline CDR1 MNHEY, CDR2 SVGEGT. The CDR3 covers 15 residues. V lost 9 bases, J lost 1 base, and 17 bases lay in between. CDR3 in amino acids: CASCPPRPGTDTQYF. Written as DNA, the CDR3 is TGTGCCAGTTGCCCTCCCAGACCCGGCACAGATACGCAGTATTTT.

V is TRBV5-1 and J is TRBJ2-5, with D unresolved. The CDR3 is 14 residues long. The germline V and J ends were trimmed by 0 bases and 2 bases, with 8 bases remaining between them. Germline CDR1 and CDR2: SGHRS and YFSETQ. The CDR3 region has the DNA TGCGCCAGCAGCTTGGCCTGGTCTCAAGAGACCCAGTACTTC. Protein sequence: CASSLAWSQETQYF.